A selection of T cell receptor beta chains follows, all from one sample in a study of blood T cell repertoires in COVID-19. Libraries were prepared by immunoSEQ multiplex PCR; TCRdb keeps only in-frame clonotypes and omits some of them. This repertoire shows about 380,000 clones, about 85% found once; its top ten account for roughly 3.6%. Sequences were obtained from peripheral blood. The receptors originated from a young woman with acute or convalescent COVID-19. Both conserved end residues are part of each CDR3. A D gene is named only where the DNA matches it firmly. Not all rows give a size; the values are once, few, many and, for expanded clones, a class.

TRBJ2-3	TRBV19	-	TRBD1	TGTGCCAGTAACCTATCCCCGGGACAGGGCGTCTCTAGCACAGATACGCAGTATTTT	CASNLSPGQGVSSTDTQYF
TRBJ2-5	TRBV27	once	TRBD2	TGTGCCAGCAGTTGGACTAGCGGAAAAGAGACCCAGTACTTC	CASSWTSGKETQYF
TRBJ2-5	TRBV7-9	-	-	TGTGCCGCTGGCCAGGATCAAGAGACCCAGTACTTC	CAAGQDQETQYF
TRBJ1-2	TRBV3-1/TRBV3-2	-	-	TGTGCCAGCAGCCAATATAACTATGGCTACACCTTC	CASSQYNYGYTF
TRBJ2-7	TRBV28	-	-	TGTGCCTCCACGGGACACACATTTTCCTACGAGCAGTACTTC	CASTGHTFSYEQYF
TRBJ2-5	TRBV12-3/TRBV12-4	-	-	TGTGCCAGCAGTTTCGGAGAGACCCAGTACTTC	CASSFGETQYF
TRBJ2-1	TRBV11-2	-	-	TGTGCCAGCAGTGGGCAGGGCGCCTACAATGAGCAGTTCTTC	CASSGQGAYNEQFF
TRBJ2-7	TRBV4-1	-	-	TGCGCCAGCAGCCAGGGTGGGGCCCCCCGGGAGCAGTACTTC	CASSQGGAPREQYF
TRBJ1-2	TRBV5-1	few	TRBD1	TGCGCCAGCAGCTTAGGGACAGGGGGCTATGGCTACACCTTC	CASSLGTGGYGYTF
TRBJ2-5	TRBV2	once	-	TGTGCCAGCAGTGAAGAGCTTTTGGAAGAGACCCAGTACTTC	CASSEELLEETQYF
TRBJ1-5	TRBV6-5	-	-	TGTGCCAGCAGTTATACAGAGGGCAGCAATCAGCCCCAGCATTTT	CASSYTEGSNQPQHF
TRBJ1-1	TRBV30	-	TRBD1	TGTGCCTGGGCGTGGGACAGGTGGATGGACACTGAAGCTTTCTTT	CAWAWDRWMDTEAFF
TRBJ1-4	TRBV2	few	TRBD1	TGTGCCAGCCGCCCGGGACAGGGTTATGAAAAACTGTTTTTT	CASRPGQGYEKLFF
TRBJ2-5	TRBV7-3	-	-	TGTGCCAGCAGCTTATTAGCCCGACAAGAGACCCAGTACTTC	CASSLLARQETQYF
TRBJ2-2	TRBV19	-	TRBD1	TGTGCCAGTAGTATTGGATCCGGGACAGGATTCACCGGGGAGCTGTTTTTT	CASSIGSGTGFTGELFF
TRBJ1-5	TRBV19	-	-	TGTGCCAGTAGTCCCCCGCGACAGATCAATCAGCCCCAGCATTTT	CASSPPRQINQPQHF
TRBJ1-1	TRBV18	-	-	TGTGCCAGCTCACAGAACAGAAACATGAACACTGAAGCTTTCTTT	CASSQNRNMNTEAFF
TRBJ1-5	TRBV6-6	once	TRBD1	TGTGCCAGCAGTTACCTGGGACAGGGGGGAGATCAGCCCCAGCATTTT	CASSYLGQGGDQPQHF
TRBJ1-1	TRBV2	once	-	TGTGCCAGCAGGCAGGGGAATATCGAGGCTTTCTTT	CASRQGNIEAFF
TRBJ2-7	TRBV19	-	TRBD1	TGTGCCAGTAGTACGACAACCGGGACAGGGGGTTCGTACGAGCAGTACTTC	CASSTTTGTGGSYEQYF
TRBJ1-2	TRBV6-5	-	-	TGTGCCACGACAACCAAGAACCTCCACAACTATGGCTACACCTTC	CATTTKNLHNYGYTF
TRBJ1-5	TRBV15	-	-	TGTGCCACCAGCAGAGTTGGACGGACTTATAGCAATCAGCCCCAGCATTTT	CATSRVGRTYSNQPQHF